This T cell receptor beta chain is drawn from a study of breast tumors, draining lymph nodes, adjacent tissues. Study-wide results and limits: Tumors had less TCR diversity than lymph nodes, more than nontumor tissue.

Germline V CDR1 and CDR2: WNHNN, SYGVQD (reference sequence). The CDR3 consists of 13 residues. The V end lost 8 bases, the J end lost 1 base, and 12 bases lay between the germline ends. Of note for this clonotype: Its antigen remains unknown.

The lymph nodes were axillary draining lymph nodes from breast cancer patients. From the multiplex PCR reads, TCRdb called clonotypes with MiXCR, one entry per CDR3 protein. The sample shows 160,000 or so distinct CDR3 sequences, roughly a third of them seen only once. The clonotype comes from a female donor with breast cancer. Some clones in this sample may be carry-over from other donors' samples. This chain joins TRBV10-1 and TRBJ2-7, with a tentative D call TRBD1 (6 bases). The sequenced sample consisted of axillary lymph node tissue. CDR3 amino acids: CASGGAQSYEQYF. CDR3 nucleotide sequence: TGCGCCAGCGGGGGCGCCCAATCCTACGAGCAGTACTTC.